These 28 T cell receptor beta chains came from one sample sequenced in a study of early T cells in non-severe SARS-CoV-2 infection (dated by TCRdb to about 2021). The library was prepared using 5' RACE. The instrument was a NextSeq 500. The raw public data were reprocessed by TCRdb itself: fastp quality trimming at Q25, MiXCR clonotype calling, in-frame beta chains only. Each entry is one CDR3 protein sequence, shown with its most common DNA and genes. The sample table lists under 70,000 distinct CDR3 sequences, roughly 5.7% of them with a count of one. The top ten clonotypes cover about 3.4% of the sample. The material sequenced was whole blood, taken at baseline. These receptors were taken from an adult who was a healthcare worker with PCR-confirmed SARS-CoV-2 infection or an uninfected control (not recorded which).

This clonotype is a singleton in its sample. The chain links TRBV11-1 to TRBJ2-5; D may be TRBD2 (5 bases). Germline assignment: CDR1 SGHAT and CDR2 FQDESV (reference sequence). The CDR3 runs 17 residues. V was cut by 1 base and J by 0 bases, with 15 bases left in between. This CDR3 is CASSLGVVARNQETQYF. DNA for the CDR3: TGTGCCAGCAGCTTAGGAGTGGTAGCGAGAAACCAAGAGACCCAGTACTTC.

This clonotype was picked up many times. The chain has TRBV20-1 and TRBJ2-4; 10 bases are shared with TRBD2. The CDR3 is made up of 16 amino acids. Germline CDR1 DFQATT, CDR2 SNEGSKA (reference sequence). The J segment lost 6 bases and the V segment lost 0 bases, leaving 8 bases of the junction unmatched. The CDR3 bases are TGCAGTGCTAGAGATCCGCTAGCGGGAGTTGGAAACATTCAGTACTTC. Its protein product is CSARDPLAGVGNIQYF.

This clonotype was seen at least ten times. V gene TRBV29-1 combines with J gene TRBJ1-1; TRBD1 might be the D (6 bases). V was clipped by 1 base and J by 1 base, with 7 bases between them. This CDR3 comprises 13 residues. Germline V lookup: CDR1 SQVTM, CDR2 ANQGSEA. As DNA, the CDR3 is TGCAGCGTTGAAGGGACAGCGAACACTGAAGCTTTCTTT. It specifies CSVEGTANTEAFF.

The chain carries TRBV29-1 and TRBJ2-7; 9 bases agree with TRBD1. The germline CDR1 and CDR2 sequences are SQVTM and ANQGSEA. V was pared by 4 bases and J by 4 bases, with 5 bases of the junction left unmatched. The CDR3 has 13 amino acids. The CDR3 is CSVGGQGTYEQYF. The CDR3 DNA is TGCAGCGTTGGGGGACAGGGTACGTACGAGCAGTACTTC.

At least ten counts were recorded for this clonotype. This CDR3 reads CASSLGPGTRSEQYF. The CDR3 DNA follows: TGTGCCAGCAGCTTGGGTCCCGGGACTAGGAGCGAGCAGTACTTC. The rearrangement uses TRBV5-4 and TRBJ2-7, with 8 nucleotides matching TRBD2. The CDR3 spans 15 residues. The trim removed 0 bases at V and 6 bases at J, leaving 8 bases unmatched. The germline V gene has CDR1 SGHNT and CDR2 YYREEE (reference sequence).

This clonotype was seen at least ten times. J is TRBJ2-2 and V is TRBV4-2, with D hard to call. Germline V gives CDR1 LGHNA, CDR2 YNFKEQ. This CDR3 spans 15 amino acids. V lost 0 bases and J 6 bases, leaving 11 bases between the germline ends. In nucleotides, the CDR3 is TGTGCCAGCAGCCAAGATCACGGGCAGGCCGGGGAGCTGTTTTTT. Translation: CASSQDHGQAGELFF.

This clonotype was picked up many times. The chain recombines TRBV20-1 with TRBJ2-3, with 7 bases that match TRBD2. J lost 2 bases, V lost 5 bases, and 10 bases had no gene match. Germline lookup yields CDR1 DFQATT and CDR2 SNEGSKA (reference sequence). The CDR3 spans 15 residues. CDR3 amino acids: CSAPGDYSLTDTQYF. In DNA form, the CDR3 reads TGCAGTGCTCCGGGGGACTACTCACTCACAGATACGCAGTATTTT.

The V gene is TRBV27, the J gene TRBJ1-6; 10 nucleotides line up with TRBD1. This CDR3 comprises 16 residues. V trimming: 2 bases; J trimming: 4 bases; junction bases outside the gene matches: 2. Germline-derived CDR1 and CDR2 are MNHEY and SMNVEV (reference sequence). DNA of the CDR3: TGTGCCAGCAGTTTAGGACAGGGGGGTTATAATTCACCCCTCCACTTT. Translated, it gives CASSLGQGGYNSPLHF.

This clonotype was seen more than once but under ten times. The rearrangement links TRBV3-1 to TRBJ2-1; 8 bases are shared with TRBD2. With 5 bases clipped from V and 3 bases from J, the junction kept 9 bases outside the gene matches. Germline CDR1 is LGHDT and CDR2 is YNNKEL (reference sequence). The CDR3 length is 16 residues. CDR3 sequence: CASSTLSGGVYNEQFF. CDR3 DNA: TGTGCCAGCAGCACCCTATCCGGGGGGGTCTACAATGAGCAGTTCTTC.

This clonotype turned up a few times. CDR3 DNA sequence: TGCAGCGCTCGGACTAGCGGTGCTAGCACAGATACGCAGTATTTT. This codes for CSARTSGASTDTQYF. This chain joins TRBV29-1 and TRBJ2-3; 10 nucleotides match TRBD2. Germline V gene data show CDR1 as SQVTM and CDR2 as ANQGSEA. J was trimmed by 0 bases and V by 7 bases; bases with no gene match: 7. The CDR3 extends over 15 amino acids.

This clonotype was seen a few times. The chain combines TRBV30 with TRBJ2-7; 7 bases fit TRBD2. The length of the CDR3 is 14 residues. The J segment lost 6 bases and the V segment lost 0 bases, leaving 8 bases of the junction unmatched. Germline CDR1 reads GTSNPN; CDR2 reads SVGIG (reference sequence). The CDR3 is CAWSVGISSGEQYF. CDR3 nucleotide sequence: TGTGCCTGGAGTGTAGGGATATCTAGCGGCGAGCAGTACTTC.

At least ten counts were recorded for this clonotype. The chain combines TRBV18 with TRBJ2-7; 12 nucleotides align to TRBD1. Germline loops: CDR1 KGHSH, CDR2 LQKENI. The CDR3 is 15 residues long. The ends lost 3 bases at V and 3 bases at J; junction bases unmatched: 3. CDR3 DNA: TGTGCCAGCTCACCGGGGGACAGGGGGCACTACGAGCAGTACTTC. This gives the protein CASSPGDRGHYEQYF.

This chain connects TRBV12-3 or TRBV12-4 to TRBJ1-5; D is unclear. This CDR3 is 14 amino acids long. The germline V and J ends were trimmed by 3 bases and 7 bases, with 13 bases remaining between them. The CDR3 is CASSFKSSGQPQHF. DNA of the CDR3: TGTGCCAGCAGTTTCAAATCTAGTGGGCAGCCCCAGCATTTT.

This clonotype has a count of ten or more. The rearrangement uses TRBV5-1 and TRBJ1-3; a weak D match, TRBD1 (6 bases). The CDR3 consists of 19 residues. CDR1 and CDR2 from the germline V gene are SGHRS and YFSETQ. Trimming left V 4 bases short and J 1 base short, with 24 bases between. The CDR3 sequence is CASSLGGQGRPLSGNTIYF. In DNA, the CDR3 is TGCGCCAGCAGCCTGGGCGGCCAGGGGCGTCCTTTATCTGGAAACACCATATATTTT. The complete variable domain, with remaining parts taken from reference TRBV5-1 and TRBJ1-3, reads KAGVTQTPRYLIKTRGQQVTLSCSPISGHRSVSWYQQTPGQGLQFLFEYFSETQRNKGNFPGRFSGRQFSNSRSEMNVSTLELGDSALYLCASSLGGQGRPLSGNTIYFGEGSWLTVV.

This clonotype was observed at least ten times. This rearrangement joins TRBV7-2 to TRBJ1-3; D gene uncertain. Trimming removed 2 bases from V and 2 bases from J, with 7 bases in between. The CDR3 has 14 amino acids. Germline lookup yields CDR1 SGHTA and CDR2 FQGNSA. CDR3 loop: CASSLRTPGNTIYF. CDR3 nucleotides: TGTGCCAGCAGCTTACGGACCCCTGGAAACACCATATATTTT. Based on the CDR3 plus reference TRBV7-2 and TRBJ1-3, the full variable domain is GAGVSQSPSNKVTEKGKDVELRCDPISGHTALYWYRQSLGQGLEFLIYFQGNSAPDKSGLPSDRFSAERTGGSVSTLTIQRTQQEDSAVYLCASSLRTPGNTIYFGEGSWLTVV.

The chain combines TRBV10-3 with TRBJ2-5, with 7 bases fitting TRBD1. The V gene's germline CDR1 is ENHRY and CDR2 SYGVKD. The CDR3 runs to 13 residues. Germline trimming cut 11 bases from V and 0 bases from J; bases unmatched to any gene: 6. The CDR3 coding sequence is TGTGCCGCAGGGGGTACCAACCAAGAGACCCAGTACTTC. Residues: CAAGGTNQETQYF.

This clonotype was seen many times. The junction departs from germline at one end; a sequencing error may be responsible. The rearrangement joins TRBV5-5 to TRBJ2-6; D is perhaps TRBD1 (5 bases). The CDR3 totals 16 residues. The germline V gene encodes CDR1 SGHKS and CDR2 YYEKEE (reference sequence). The CDR3 loop is CASRRTTDSGANVLIF. CDR3 coding DNA: TGTGCCAGCAGACGCACAACCGACTCTGGGGCCAACGTCCTGATTTTC.

This clonotype was picked up many times. The J gene is TRBJ2-5, the V gene TRBV5-8, with 13 bases aligning to TRBD2. Germline V gives CDR1 SGHTS, CDR2 YDEGEE. This CDR3 spans 16 amino acids. V shed 3 bases, J shed 0 bases, and the junction held 2 bases outside the gene matches. CDR3 sequence reads: CASSSGLAGYQETQYF. The DNA of the CDR3 is TGTGCCAGCAGCTCGGGACTAGCGGGATACCAAGAGACCCAGTACTTC.

V is TRBV7-2 and J is TRBJ2-1; D gene uncertain. CDR3 length: 11 residues. Trimming shortened V by 0 bases and J by 10 bases, and 4 bases separated the two germline ends. Germline V lookup: CDR1 SGHTA, CDR2 FQGNSA. For the CDR3, the DNA is TGTGCCAGCAGCTTAGCAGAAGAGCAGTTCTTC. Translation gives CASSLAEEQFF.

This clonotype was seen repeatedly, ten times or more. V gene TRBV28 combines with J gene TRBJ2-2, with unresolved D. V lost 9 bases, J lost 4 bases, and 18 bases lay in between. Germline lookup yields CDR1 MDHEN and CDR2 SYDVKM. This CDR3 is built from 15 residues. The CDR3 sequence is CASSLTGVSTGELFF. CDR3 sequence (DNA): TGTGCCAGTTCGTTAACTGGGGTCAGCACCGGGGAGCTGTTTTTT.

In this sample, this clonotype turned up many times. The chain links TRBV5-5 to TRBJ2-1; TRBD2 agrees at 9 bases. Germline assignment: CDR1 SGHKS and CDR2 YYEKEE (reference sequence). The V segment lost 4 bases and the J segment 8 bases; nucleotides outside the gene matches: 4. There are 13 residues in the CDR3. This CDR3 is CASSRTSEHEQFF. The CDR3 nucleotides read TGTGCCAGCAGCCGGACTAGCGAACATGAGCAGTTCTTC. Complete variable domain (other parts from reference TRBV5-5 and TRBJ2-1): DAGVTQSPTHLIKTRGQQVTLRCSPISGHKSVSWYQQVLGQGPQFIFQYYEKEERGRGNFPDRFSARQFPNYSSELNVNALLLGDSALYLCASSRTSEHEQFFGPGTRLTVL.

Concerning this clonotype itself: A read error is possible here, since a much larger clone lies one base away. For the CDR3, the DNA is TGTGCCAGAAGTTACCACCATGCACTCACAGGGAACACCGGGGAGCTGTTTTTT. Amino acids: CARSYHHALTGNTGELFF. The rearrangement joins TRBV6-5 to TRBJ2-2; D perhaps matches TRBD1 (5 bases). Germline CDR1 and CDR2: MNHEY and SVGAGI. CDR3 length: 18 amino acids.

The rearrangement links TRBV20-1 to TRBJ2-7; TRBD1 matches 7 bases. The CDR3 extends over 11 amino acids. J was trimmed by 7 bases and V by 4 bases; bases with no gene match: 4. Germline assignment: CDR1 DFQATT and CDR2 SNEGSKA (reference sequence). The CDR3 nucleotides are TGCAGTGCTACCAACAGGGGAGAGCAGTACTTC. It translates to CSATNRGEQYF.

This clonotype was detected many times. The chain joins TRBV5-8 to TRBJ2-1; perhaps TRBD2 as D (6 bases). There are 16 residues in the CDR3. V was pared by 7 bases and J by 0 bases, with 17 bases between. Germline V gene lookup returns CDR1 SGHTS and CDR2 YDEGEE. The CDR3 here is CASSLGGPSSYNEQFF. The DNA for the CDR3 is TGTGCCAGCTCCCTCGGGGGACCCAGCTCCTACAATGAGCAGTTCTTC.

This clonotype was counted only a few times. This chain joins TRBV4-3 and TRBJ1-2; perhaps TRBD1 as D (5 bases). The germline V gene has CDR1 LGHNA and CDR2 YSLEER. The V end was cut by 0 bases, the J end by 4 bases, with 15 bases between. The CDR3 has 16 residues. CDR3 sequence reads: CASSQEGAGLSYGYTF. The DNA for the CDR3 is TGCGCCAGCAGCCAAGAAGGGGCAGGCTTGTCCTATGGCTACACCTTC.

There are many counts of this clonotype. V is TRBV28 and J is TRBJ2-7; D may be TRBD2 (5 bases). The CDR3 runs to 13 residues. The V end lost 6 bases, the J end lost 3 bases, and 12 bases lay between the germline ends. Germline CDR1 and CDR2: MDHEN and SYDVKM. Here the CDR3 DNA reads TGTGCCAGCAGAAACACTAGGGTCTACGAGCAGTACTTC. Amino acids: CASRNTRVYEQYF.

This clonotype appeared many times. This chain links TRBV29-1 with TRBJ2-4, with TRBD2 identical over 7 bases. The CDR3 extends over 12 amino acids. Germline lookup yields CDR1 SQVTM and CDR2 ANQGSEA. Unmatched junction bases numbered 8, after V lost 3 bases and J lost 12 bases. This CDR3 reads CSVDGGSSHQYF. CDR3 sequence (DNA): TGCAGCGTTGACGGCGGGAGCAGTCATCAGTACTTC.

Ten or more counts support this clonotype. CDR3 in amino acids: CSASLSGTYEQYF. Here the CDR3 DNA reads TGCAGTGCTAGCCTTAGCGGAACCTACGAGCAGTACTTC. The chain links TRBV20-1 to TRBJ2-7; a possible D gene is TRBD2 (6 bases). Germline assignment: CDR1 DFQATT and CDR2 SNEGSKA (reference sequence). This CDR3 has 13 residues. The V gene lost 3 bases and the J gene lost 2 bases, with 11 bases spanning the gap.